Each of the 2 T cell receptor beta chains below was sequenced from the same sample in a study of blood T cell repertoires in COVID-19. Method: immunoSEQ multiplex PCR; TCRdb's copy keeps in-frame clones and lacks some. The table includes fewer than 150,000 clones, 85% to 90% detected once. The sample taken for sequencing was peripheral blood. The source is an older woman with COVID-19, enrolled during active disease.

The CDR3 region has the DNA TGTGCCAGCAGGGACAGGGGAAACACTGAAGCTTTCTTT. Translating gives CASRDRGNTEAFF. This chain uses TRBV6-5 with TRBJ1-1; 9 bases fit TRBD1. The trim removed 6 bases at V and 2 bases at J, leaving 1 base unmatched. Germline V gene data show CDR1 as MNHEY and CDR2 as SVGAGI. The CDR3 extends over 13 amino acids.

The rearrangement uses TRBV18 and TRBJ1-4, with 7 bases that match TRBD1. The V gene end was trimmed by 5 bases and the J gene end by 7 bases; junction bases not matched to a gene: 7. Germline CDR1 reads KGHSH; CDR2 reads LQKENI. The CDR3 has 14 residues. The CDR3 loop is CASSEGGVGEKLFF. CDR3 DNA: TGTGCCAGCTCAGAAGGGGGCGTGGGTGAAAAACTGTTTTTT.